The 32 T cell receptor beta chains in this list originate from one sample, sequenced in a study of blood T cell repertoires in COVID-19. Only in-frame clones appear in the TCRdb table, and some are missing; sequencing was by immunoSEQ multiplex PCR. The data show 90,000 to 150,000 clones, about 87% seen once. The material sequenced was peripheral blood. The receptors derive from a woman aged 45-60 years with acute or convalescent COVID-19.

The rearrangement joins TRBV7-2 to TRBJ1-4; D unresolved. Germline V gene data show CDR1 as SGHTA and CDR2 as FQGNSA. The V gene lost 5 bases and the J gene lost 8 bases, with 12 bases spanning the gap. The CDR3 extends over 13 amino acids. CDR3 sequence reads: CASSLSGWEKLFF. The CDR3 bases are TGTGCCAGCAGCCTGTCGGGGTGGGAAAAACTGTTTTTT.

This clone was observed a single time. The V call is TRBV29-1, the J call TRBJ1-3; D is undetermined. This CDR3 spans 16 amino acids. Trimming pared 6 bases from V and 0 bases from J, leaving 18 bases between. Germline V CDR1 and CDR2: SQVTM, ANQGSEA. The CDR3 here is CSVDMGIPGSGNTIYF. CDR3 in DNA: TGCAGCGTAGATATGGGCATCCCAGGCTCTGGAAACACCATATATTTT. The full variable domain, with the rest looked up from reference TRBV29-1 and TRBJ1-3, is SAVISQKPSRDICQRGTSLTIQCQVDSQVTMMFWYRQQPGQSLTLIATANQGSEATYESGFVIDKFPISRPNLTFSTLTVSNMSPEDSSIYLCSVDMGIPGSGNTIYFGEGSWLTVV.

This chain uses TRBV7-2 with TRBJ2-2; 8 bases fit TRBD1. Per germline, CDR1 SGHTA and CDR2 FQGNSA. The CDR3 is made up of 16 amino acids. V shed 5 bases and J 0 bases; nucleotides not matched to a gene: 5. This CDR3 reads CASSQTGASNTGELFF. The CDR3 nucleotides read TGTGCCAGCAGCCAGACAGGGGCCTCGAACACCGGGGAGCTGTTTTTT.

The gene calls are TRBV7-2 and TRBJ1-5, with 10 bases aligning to TRBD1. CDR1 SGHTA and CDR2 FQGNSA come from the germline V gene. This CDR3 spans 18 amino acids. The ends lost 5 bases at V and 0 bases at J; junction bases unmatched: 10. The CDR3 DNA follows: TGTGCCAGCAGCCCGGGACAGGGGCGGTCTAATAGCAATCAGCCCCAGCATTTT. Protein sequence: CASSPGQGRSNSNQPQHF.

Written as DNA, the CDR3 is TGTGCCAGCAGCCAGGGCGGGGTGAGCTCCTACGAGCAGTACTTC. It translates to CASSQGGVSSYEQYF. The chain combines TRBV6-2 or TRBV6-3 with TRBJ2-7; D might be TRBD2 (6 bases). V was trimmed by 6 bases and J by 0 bases, leaving 15 bases between them. The CDR3 extends over 15 amino acids. Germline loops: CDR1 MNHEY, CDR2 SVGEGT.

The gene calls are TRBV18 and TRBJ2-1; D gene unclear. The CDR3 length is 15 residues. The V gene lost 6 bases and the J gene lost 1 base, with 13 bases spanning the gap. Germline CDR1 reads KGHSH; CDR2 reads LQKENI. The DNA for the CDR3 is TGTGCCAGCTCCCCTCTGGCAGAATCCTACAATGAGCAGTTCTTC. Translated: CASSPLAESYNEQFF.

The CDR3 nucleotides are TGTGCCAGCAGCCAATTTACAGGCTCCGAGCAGTACTTC. It is translated as CASSQFTGSEQYF. J is TRBJ2-7 and V is TRBV27; D might be TRBD1 (5 bases). The CDR3 runs 13 residues. The germline V gene encodes CDR1 MNHEY and CDR2 SMNVEV (reference sequence). Trimming stripped 6 bases from V and 6 bases from J, with 15 bases between.

The chain joins TRBV5-4 to TRBJ1-1; possible D gene TRBD1, 5 bases. The CDR3 loop spans 12 amino acids. V was shortened by 2 bases and J by 8 bases, with 10 bases between the two germline ends. Germline V gene data show CDR1 as SGHNT and CDR2 as YYREEE (reference sequence). The CDR3 sequence is CASSFGGTEAFF. For the CDR3, the DNA is TGTGCCAGCAGCTTCGGGGGGACCGAAGCTTTCTTT. Full variable domain (missing parts from reference TRBV5-4 and TRBJ1-1): ETGVTQSPTHLIKTRGQQVTLRCSSQSGHNTVSWYQQALGQGPQFIFQYYREEENGRGNFPPRFSGLQFPNYSSELNVNALELDDSALYLCASSFGGTEAFFGQGTRLTVV.

In this sample, this clone turned up once. This chain uses TRBV5-6 with TRBJ1-5; D gene ambiguous. The CDR3 totals 16 residues. The V gene's germline CDR1 is SGHDT and CDR2 YYEEEE. Trimming stripped 2 bases from V and 0 bases from J, with 12 bases between. The CDR3 nucleotides read TGTGCCAGCAGCTTCTGGGCGAGTGGTAGCAATCAGCCCCAGCATTTT. Its translation is CASSFWASGSNQPQHF.

The rearrangement joins TRBV27 to TRBJ1-1; D possibly corresponds to TRBD1 (5 bases). Germline CDR1 MNHEY, CDR2 SMNVEV (reference sequence). V was shortened by 10 bases and J by 0 bases, with 21 bases between the two germline ends. The CDR3 is 16 amino acids. CDR3 coding DNA: TGTGCCACCAAGTCTAGGCCAGGGTTAATGAACACTGAAGCTTTCTTT. Translating it yields CATKSRPGLMNTEAFF.

The rearrangement uses TRBV12-1 and TRBJ2-2; no check of the table's D call, TRBD1, against the DNA was made. TRBV12-1 represents a pseudogene. CDR3 length: 17 amino acids. CDR3 nucleotide sequence: TGTGCCAGCAGCTTTGACCGGACAGCGCTAAACACCGGGGAGCTGTTTTTT. This sequence encodes CASSFDRTALNTGELFF.

The rearrangement links TRBV20-1 to TRBJ2-2, with D possibly TRBD2 on 5 matching bases. Trimming left V 3 bases short and J 7 bases short, with 12 bases between. The CDR3 consists of 13 residues. In germline, CDR1 is DFQATT, CDR2 SNEGSKA (reference sequence). CDR3 residues: CSASSARGGELFF. The CDR3 DNA reads as TGCAGTGCTAGTAGCGCCCGTGGCGGGGAGCTGTTTTTT.

The chain combines TRBV18 with TRBJ2-1; perhaps TRBD1 as D (6 bases). Trimming left V 1 base short and J 6 bases short, with 13 bases between. CDR3 size: 15 residues. Germline CDR1 and CDR2: KGHSH and LQKENI. The CDR3 reads CASSPRLDSSNEQFF. Written as DNA, the CDR3 is TGTGCCAGCTCACCACGACTGGACAGCTCCAATGAGCAGTTCTTC. The full variable domain, completed using reference TRBV18 and TRBJ2-1, is NAGVMQNPRHLVRRRGQEARLRCSPMKGHSHVYWYRQLPEEGLKFMVYLQKENIIDESGMPKERFSAEFPKEGPSILRIQQVVRGDSAAYFCASSPRLDSSNEQFFGPGTRLTVL.

The chain uses TRBV7-9 and TRBJ1-1; D unresolved. Trimming cost V 5 bases and J 1 base, with 17 bases left between them. The length of the CDR3 is 16 residues. Germline V lookup: CDR1 SEHNR, CDR2 FQNEAQ (reference sequence). The CDR3 sequence is CASSLTLRQPNTEAFF. The CDR3 DNA follows: TGTGCCAGCAGCCTGACTTTGAGGCAGCCGAACACTGAAGCTTTCTTT.

This chain links TRBV7-6 with TRBJ2-1; D might be TRBD2 (6 bases). The ends were cut back, 3 bases at V and 5 bases at J, with 14 bases in the middle. The germline gives CDR1 SGHVS, CDR2 FNYEAQ. The CDR3 runs to 15 residues. CDR3 DNA: TGTGCCAGCAGCTTCGTGGGGGGTCGGGACAATGAGCAGTTCTTC. This gives the protein CASSFVGGRDNEQFF. The full variable domain, completed using reference TRBV7-6 and TRBJ2-1, is GAGVSQSPRYKVTKRGQDVALRCDPISGHVSLYWYRQALGQGPEFLTYFNYEAQQDKSGLPNDRFSAERPEGSISTLTIQRTEQRDSAMYRCASSFVGGRDNEQFFGPGTRLTVL.

This clone showed up just once. The chain recombines TRBV7-9 with TRBJ2-7; TRBD2 agrees at 11 bases. V trimming: 3 bases; J trimming: 5 bases; junction bases outside the gene matches: 9. The CDR3 has 16 residues. Germline CDR1 reads SEHNR; CDR2 reads FQNEAQ (reference sequence). The CDR3 nucleotides are TGTGCCAGCAGCTTGGGGCTAGCGGGAGGTCACCACGAGCAGTACTTC. Translation: CASSLGLAGGHHEQYF.

This clone was seen only a few times. CDR3 nucleotides: TGTGCCAGCAGTTACCCCCGGGAGCAGTACTTC. Residues: CASSYPREQYF. The chain uses TRBV6-2 or TRBV6-3 and TRBJ2-5, with D tentatively TRBD2 (6 bases). The CDR3 extends over 11 amino acids. Germline V CDR1 and CDR2: MNHEY, SVGEGT. Trimming shortened V by 2 bases and J by 11 bases, and 9 bases separated the two germline ends.

The chain uses TRBV12-3 or TRBV12-4 and TRBJ1-2, with D perhaps TRBD1 (6 bases). The CDR3 sequence is 13 residues long. The V end was cut by 5 bases, the J end by 8 bases, with 15 bases between. CDR3 coding DNA: TGTGCCAGCAGTCGTATTCGACAGGAGGGCTACACCTTC. It encodes CASSRIRQEGYTF.

The chain carries TRBV9 and TRBJ2-6; 10 bases agree with TRBD1. CDR1 and CDR2 (germline): SGDLS, YYNGEE. CDR3 length equals 17 residues. Unmatched junction bases numbered 8, after V lost 4 bases and J lost 4 bases. The CDR3 sequence: CASSPRQGANGANVLTF. The CDR3 bases are TGTGCCAGCAGCCCCCGACAGGGGGCTAACGGGGCCAACGTCCTGACTTTC.

The rearrangement uses TRBV11-3 and TRBJ1-1; 8 nucleotides match TRBD1. Germline V gene sequence: CDR1 SGHNT, CDR2 YENEEA. The CDR3 loop spans 11 amino acids. The junction had 5 bases not matched to a gene; V was cut back by 5 bases and J by 12 bases. The CDR3 here is CASSRDRRPFF. The CDR3 DNA sequence: TGTGCCAGCAGCCGGGACAGGAGGCCTTTCTTT.

V and J are TRBV7-3 and TRBJ2-5; 8 nucleotides agree with TRBD1. The junction had 1 base not matched to a gene; V was cut back by 3 bases and J by 4 bases. The CDR3 is 13 amino acids. The germline gives CDR1 SGHTA, CDR2 FQGTGA. The CDR3 coding sequence is TGTGCCAGCAGCTTTCAGGGGGCAGAGACCCAGTACTTC. It yields the protein CASSFQGAETQYF.

The J gene is TRBJ1-2, the V gene TRBV27; TRBD1 aligns across 8 bases. The CDR3 sequence is 18 residues long. J was trimmed by 6 bases and V by 3 bases; bases with no gene match: 18. Germline V CDR1 and CDR2: MNHEY, SMNVEV (reference sequence). This CDR3 reads CASSFAGQGRELGDGYTF. CDR3 DNA: TGTGCCAGCAGTTTCGCCGGACAGGGAAGGGAATTAGGCGATGGCTACACCTTC.

This clone was detected a few times. The chain carries TRBV7-9 and TRBJ2-5; TRBD1 agrees at 7 bases. CDR3 length: 15 amino acids. V shed 2 bases, J shed 5 bases, and the junction held 8 bases outside the gene matches. The germline gives CDR1 SEHNR, CDR2 FQNEAQ (reference sequence). The DNA for the CDR3 is TGTGCCAGCAGCTTATATCGGACAGGTTGGGAGACCCAGTACTTC. This gives the protein CASSLYRTGWETQYF.

The V gene is TRBV24-1, the J gene TRBJ2-3; the match to TRBD2 covers 7 bases. The CDR3 consists of 13 residues. Germline V lookup: CDR1 KGHDR, CDR2 SFDVKD. J was trimmed by 0 bases and V by 10 bases; bases with no gene match: 3. The CDR3 region has the DNA TGTGCCACAGGACTAGGGAGCACAGATACGCAGTATTTT. This sequence encodes CATGLGSTDTQYF.

The rearrangement links TRBV6-5 to TRBJ2-7; the D gene is possibly TRBD2 (6 bases). V dropped 2 bases and J dropped 5 bases, with 13 bases sitting between them. From germline, CDR1 is MNHEY and CDR2 SVGAGI. The CDR3 totals 14 residues. CDR3 amino acids: CASSYRDSRDEQYF. DNA for the CDR3: TGTGCCAGCAGTTACCGGGACTCGCGGGACGAGCAGTACTTC.

This clone was seen only once. The chain couples TRBV11-2 to TRBJ2-1; D is unclear. Germline values: CDR1 SGHAT, CDR2 FQNNGV. This CDR3 spans 11 amino acids. V was clipped by 1 base and J by 9 bases, with 4 bases between them. CDR3: CASSLGAEQFF. CDR3 DNA: TGTGCCAGCAGCTTAGGGGCTGAGCAGTTCTTC.

The V gene is TRBV5-5, the J gene TRBJ1-5, with unresolved D. This CDR3 spans 18 amino acids. The germline V and J ends were trimmed by 3 bases and 0 bases, with 19 bases remaining between them. Per the germline V gene, CDR1 is SGHKS and CDR2 is YYEKEE (reference sequence). The DNA of the CDR3 is TGTGCCAGCAGCTGGGAGCTCCCGGTTTGGGATAGCAATCAGCCCCAGCATTTT. The encoded protein is CASSWELPVWDSNQPQHF.

This sequence joins TRBV4-1 and TRBJ2-1; 8 bases match TRBD1. CDR3 length: 17 residues. J lost 2 bases, V lost 2 bases, and 8 bases had no gene match. In germline, CDR1 is MGHRA, CDR2 YSYEKL. The CDR3 coding sequence is TGCGCCAGCAGCCAACGGTTTGGACAGGGCCCCTACAATGAGCAGTTCTTC. This codes for CASSQRFGQGPYNEQFF.

The V and J genes are TRBV11-2 and TRBJ2-7; D not certain. V shed 2 bases and J shed 0 bases, with 11 bases lying between them. CDR3 length equals 15 residues. The germline CDR1 and CDR2 sequences are SGHAT and FQNNGV. The CDR3 DNA reads TGTGCCAGCAGCTTAACCCCATCGAGCTCCTACGAGCAGTACTTC. It codes for CASSLTPSSSYEQYF.

The rearrangement links TRBV5-4 to TRBJ2-3, with D possibly being TRBD2 (6 bases). CDR1 is SGHNT and CDR2 is YYREEE in the germline V gene (reference sequence). The CDR3 extends over 17 amino acids. The V end lost 5 bases, the J end lost 3 bases, and 22 bases lay between the germline ends. The CDR3 DNA follows: TGTGCCAGCAGTCGTCCCGGGACTCTCCCGGGTACAGATACGCAGTATTTT. Protein sequence: CASSRPGTLPGTDTQYF. The full variable domain, its missing parts supplied by reference TRBV5-4 and TRBJ2-3, is ETGVTQSPTHLIKTRGQQVTLRCSSQSGHNTVSWYQQALGQGPQFIFQYYREEENGRGNFPPRFSGLQFPNYSSELNVNALELDDSALYLCASSRPGTLPGTDTQYFGPGTRLTVL.

V gene TRBV5-1 combines with J gene TRBJ2-7, with 7 bases aligning to TRBD1. This CDR3 region has 16 residues. Germline V CDR1 and CDR2: SGHRS, YFSETQ. The V segment lost 3 bases and the J segment 3 bases; nucleotides outside the gene matches: 12. CDR3 amino acids: CASSSDPGTVDYEQYF. The CDR3 DNA is TGCGCCAGCAGCTCCGATCCCGGGACAGTCGACTACGAGCAGTACTTC.

The CDR3 loop reads CASSLGTGLGILWGYTF. The CDR3 DNA is TGTGCCAGCAGCTTAGGGACAGGGCTTGGAATCCTATGGGGCTACACCTTC. V usage is TRBV11-2 and J usage is TRBJ1-2; 8 bases align to TRBD1. The CDR3 has 17 amino acids. With V trimmed by 1 base and J by 8 bases, 15 bases remained unmatched. Germline lookup yields CDR1 SGHAT and CDR2 FQNNGV.